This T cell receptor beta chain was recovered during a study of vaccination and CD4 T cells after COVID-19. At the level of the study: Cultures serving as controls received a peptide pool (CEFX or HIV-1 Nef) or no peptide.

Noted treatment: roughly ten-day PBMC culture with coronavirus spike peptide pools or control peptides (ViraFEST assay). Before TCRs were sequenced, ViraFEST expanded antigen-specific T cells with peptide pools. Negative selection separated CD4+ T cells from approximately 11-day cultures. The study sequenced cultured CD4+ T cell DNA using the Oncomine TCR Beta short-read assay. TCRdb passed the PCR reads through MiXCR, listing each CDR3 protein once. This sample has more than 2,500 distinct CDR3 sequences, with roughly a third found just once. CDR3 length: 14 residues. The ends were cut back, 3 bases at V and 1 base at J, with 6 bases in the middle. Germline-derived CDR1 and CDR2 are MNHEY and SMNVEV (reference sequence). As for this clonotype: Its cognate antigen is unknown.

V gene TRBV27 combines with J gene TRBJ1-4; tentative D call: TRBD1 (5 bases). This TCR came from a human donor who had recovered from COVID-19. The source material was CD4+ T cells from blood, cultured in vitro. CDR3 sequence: CASSLRGTNEKLFF. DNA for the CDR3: TGTGCCAGCAGTTTGAGGGGAACTAATGAAAAACTGTTTTTT.